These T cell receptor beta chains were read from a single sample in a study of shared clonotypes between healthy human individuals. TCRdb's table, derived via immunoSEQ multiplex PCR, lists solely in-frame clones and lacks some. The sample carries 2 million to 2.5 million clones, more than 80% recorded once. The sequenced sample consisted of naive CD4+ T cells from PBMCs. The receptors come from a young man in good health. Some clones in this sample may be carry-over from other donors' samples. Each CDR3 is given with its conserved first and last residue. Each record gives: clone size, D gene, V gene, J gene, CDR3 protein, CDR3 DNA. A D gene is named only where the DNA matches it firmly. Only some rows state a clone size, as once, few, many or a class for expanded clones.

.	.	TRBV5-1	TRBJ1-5	CASSPLSNQPQHF	TGCGCCAGCAGCCCCCTGAGCAATCAGCCCCAGCATTTT
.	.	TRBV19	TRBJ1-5	CASSDHNQPQHF	TGTGCCAGTAGTGATCACAATCAGCCCCAGCATTTT
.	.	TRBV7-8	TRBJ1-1	CASSSGGRNTEAFF	TGTGCCAGCAGCTCCGGGGGTCGGAACACTGAAGCTTTCTTT
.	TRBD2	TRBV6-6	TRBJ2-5	CASSLPVAGGETQYF	TGTGCCAGCAGCCTTCCGGTAGCGGGCGGGGAGACCCAGTACTTC
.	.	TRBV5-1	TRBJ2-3	CASSFSPGGTDTQYF	TGCGCCAGCAGCTTTTCCCCGGGGGGCACAGATACGCAGTATTTT
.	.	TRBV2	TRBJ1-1	CASSEGGGDTEAFF	TGTGCCAGCAGTGAGGGAGGAGGGGACACTGAAGCTTTCTTT
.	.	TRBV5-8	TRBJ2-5	CASSRRGDQGETQYF	TGTGCCAGCAGCCGTAGAGGGGATCAGGGGGAGACCCAGTACTTC
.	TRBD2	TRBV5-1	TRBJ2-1	CASSFLAGIDGEQFF	TGCGCCAGCAGCTTTTTAGCGGGAATCGACGGTGAGCAGTTCTTC
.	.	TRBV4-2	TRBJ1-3	CASSQAFSGNTIYF	TGTGCCAGCAGCCAAGCCTTCTCTGGAAACACCATATATTTT
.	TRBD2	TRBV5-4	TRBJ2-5	CASSSRTGGQETQYF	TGTGCCAGCAGCTCCCGGACGGGGGGACAAGAGACCCAGTACTTC
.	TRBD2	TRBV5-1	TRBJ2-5	CASSLLLAGARETQYF	TGCGCCAGCAGCTTGTTGCTAGCGGGAGCCCGGGAGACCCAGTACTTC
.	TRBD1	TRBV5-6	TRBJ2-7	CASTLTGGAYEQYF	TGTGCCAGCACCCTGACAGGGGGCGCGTACGAGCAGTACTTC
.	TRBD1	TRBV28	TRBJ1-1	CASRTGPNTEAFF	TGTGCCAGCAGGACAGGGCCGAACACTGAAGCTTTCTTT
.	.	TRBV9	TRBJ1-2	CASSPRGRRGGYTF	TGTGCCAGCAGCCCACGGGGACGGCGGGGAGGCTACACCTTC
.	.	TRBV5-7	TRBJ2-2	CASSLGKAANTGELFF	TGTGCCAGCAGCCTTGGAAAGGCAGCGAACACCGGGGAGCTGTTTTTT
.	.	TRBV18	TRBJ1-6	CASSRDDNSPLHF	TGTGCCAGCTCACGAGACGATAATTCACCCCTCCACTTT
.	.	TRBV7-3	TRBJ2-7	CASSLSIGPYEQYF	TGTGCCAGCAGCTTAAGTATAGGGCCCTACGAGCAGTACTTC
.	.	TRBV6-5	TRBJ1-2	CASRRNREANYGYTF	TGTGCCAGCAGACGTAACAGGGAAGCTAACTATGGCTACACCTTC
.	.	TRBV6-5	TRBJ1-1	CASSYSSNREAEAFF	TGTGCCAGCAGTTACTCTTCGAATAGGGAGGCTGAAGCTTTCTTT
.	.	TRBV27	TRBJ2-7	CASSFGEKVPYEQYF	TGTGCCAGCAGTTTCGGGGAAAAGGTCCCCTACGAGCAGTACTTC
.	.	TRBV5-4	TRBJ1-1	CASSRTQGQNTEAFF	TGTGCCAGCAGCCGCACACAGGGCCAGAACACTGAAGCTTTCTTT
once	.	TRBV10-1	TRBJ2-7	CASSDRGPYEQYF	TGCGCCAGCAGTGATAGAGGTCCCTACGAGCAGTACTTC